What follows are 10 T cell receptor beta chains derived from one specimen sequenced in a study of OX40 agonist ivuxolimab in advanced cancers. Sequencing used immunoSEQ multiplex PCR; TCRdb keeps in-frame clones, though not all of them. The sample gives around 66,000 clones, around 91% of which show up once; 10% to 12% is in the top ten. The material was CD4+ or CD8+ T cells sorted from blood, obtained in a trial of the OX40 agonist ivuxolimab. The receptors shown here come from an adult with an advanced solid tumor such as melanoma, head and neck, liver or kidney cancer.

The chain employs TRBV9 and TRBJ2-7; 8 nucleotides agree with TRBD2. J gave up 3 bases and V 3 bases, and 8 bases lay outside the gene matches. The CDR3 runs to 15 residues. Germline loops: CDR1 SGDLS, CDR2 YYNGEE. The CDR3 reads CASSAGLGGYYEQYF. CDR3 nucleotide sequence: TGTGCCAGCAGCGCGGGACTAGGGGGATACTACGAGCAGTACTTC.

This clone appeared a single time. V usage is TRBV5-4 and J usage is TRBJ2-7; 10 bases line up with TRBD2. This CDR3 is 15 amino acids long. Germline values: CDR1 SGHNT, CDR2 YYREEE (reference sequence). V gave up 1 base and J gave up 2 bases; unmatched junction bases: 3. The CDR3 reads CASSLQAGGPYEQYF. In nucleotides, the CDR3 is TGTGCCAGCAGCTTGCAAGCGGGAGGGCCCTACGAGCAGTACTTC.

The genes are TRBV14 and TRBJ2-2, with D unresolved. Germline V gene lookup returns CDR1 SGHDN and CDR2 FVKESK. This CDR3 is 15 amino acids long. V lost 3 bases and J lost 3, with 11 bases in between. The CDR3 is CASSQLRQYTGELFF. The CDR3 nucleotides read TGTGCCAGCAGCCAGCTCCGCCAGTACACCGGGGAGCTGTTTTTT.

The CDR3 nucleotides read TGTGCCAGCAGTTACTACAGGGGGAACTATGGCTACACCTTC. Protein product: CASSYYRGNYGYTF. The chain joins TRBV6-6 to TRBJ1-2; 8 nucleotides agree with TRBD1. The CDR3 has 14 residues. The V gene's germline CDR1 is MNHNY and CDR2 SVGAGI (reference sequence). With V trimmed by 1 base and J by 2 bases, 0 bases remained unmatched.

This chain connects TRBV28 to TRBJ2-1; a possible D gene is TRBD1 (7 bases). This CDR3 has 16 amino acids. V shed 1 base and J shed 4 bases, with 14 bases lying between them. The germline gives CDR1 MDHEN, CDR2 SYDVKM. CDR3 protein: CASSLLQGTFYNEQFF. The CDR3 DNA is TGTGCCAGCAGTTTATTACAGGGGACTTTTTACAATGAGCAGTTCTTC.

The gene calls are TRBV5-1 and TRBJ2-7; D is unclear. This CDR3 is 15 amino acids long. The ends were cut back, 4 bases at V and 3 bases at J, with 17 bases in the middle. The germline CDR1 and CDR2 sequences are SGHRS and YFSETQ. CDR3 nucleotides: TGCGCCAGCAGCCCCTCTGTCGGTGGGGACTACGAGCAGTACTTC. It codes for CASSPSVGGDYEQYF.

The chain links TRBV7-9 to TRBJ2-1; 7 bases agree with TRBD2. V trimming: 4 bases; J trimming: 4 bases; junction bases outside the gene matches: 7. There are 15 residues in the CDR3. CDR1 is SEHNR, CDR2 FQNEAQ, per germline (reference sequence). CDR3 region: CASSYGRFRYNEQFF. The CDR3 region has the DNA TGTGCCAGCAGCTACGGGAGGTTTAGGTACAATGAGCAGTTCTTC. Full variable domain (missing parts from reference TRBV7-9 and TRBJ2-1): DTGVSQNPRHKITKRGQNVTFRCDPISEHNRLYWYRQTLGQGPEFLTYFQNEAQLEKSRLLSDRFSAERPKGSFSTLEIQRTEQGDSAMYLCASSYGRFRYNEQFFGPGTRLTVL.

The chain couples TRBV7-2 to TRBJ1-2; 9 nucleotides agree with TRBD1. Trimming at V came to 5 bases and at J to 8 bases, leaving 9 bases not matched to a gene. There are 14 residues in the CDR3. The germline CDR1 and CDR2 sequences are SGHTA and FQGNSA. Written as DNA, the CDR3 is TGTGCCAGCAGCCTGACGGGGACAGGGAACGGCTACACCTTC. Amino acid sequence: CASSLTGTGNGYTF.

The chain recombines TRBV20-1 with TRBJ2-2; no definite D call. Per germline, CDR1 DFQATT and CDR2 SNEGSKA (reference sequence). The CDR3 has 11 amino acids. V was shortened by 2 bases and J by 6 bases, with 4 bases between the two germline ends. The CDR3 reads CSARRAGELFF. The DNA for the CDR3 is TGCAGTGCTAGAAGGGCCGGGGAGCTGTTTTTT.

CDR3: CASSLGLSGGAVGELFF. In DNA form, the CDR3 reads TGTGCCAGCAGCTTAGGCCTCAGCGGGGGGGCCGTCGGGGAGCTGTTTTTT. The V gene is TRBV7-2, the J gene TRBJ2-2; 10 nucleotides align to TRBD2. The germline V gene has CDR1 SGHTA and CDR2 FQGNSA. The CDR3 runs 17 residues. After removal of 1 base from V and 7 bases from J, the junction contained 9 bases not matched to a gene.